This entry lists 16 T cell receptor beta chains sequenced from one sample in a study of blood T cell repertoires in COVID-19. Sequencing was performed with immunoSEQ multiplex PCR; in TCRdb, only in-frame clones are kept and a portion is missing. Of more than 25,000 clones listed, around 67% are singletons. The source material was peripheral blood. These receptors came from a human donor in a cohort sampled during active COVID-19.

The chain links TRBV7-2 to TRBJ1-6, with D possibly TRBD1 on 5 matching bases. Trimming stripped 1 base from V and 6 bases from J, with 16 bases between. Germline CDR1 reads SGHTA; CDR2 reads FQGNSA. This CDR3 has 17 residues. The CDR3: CASSLESAGSLNSPLHF. DNA for the CDR3: TGTGCCAGCAGCTTAGAATCGGCAGGGTCCCTTAATTCACCCCTCCACTTT.

This clone has a single count. The chain recombines TRBV12-3 or TRBV12-4 with TRBJ2-7, with 7 positions matching TRBD1. The CDR3 has 12 residues. V lost 6 bases to trimming and J lost 6 bases; unmatched junction nucleotides: 5. CDR3 nucleotide sequence: TGTGCCAGCAGGGACCAGGGGGTCGAGCAGTACTTC. Its translation: CASRDQGVEQYF.

J is TRBJ1-6 and V is TRBV19; D gene ambiguous. This CDR3 contains 14 residues. CDR1 LNHDA and CDR2 SQIVND come from the germline V gene (reference sequence). Trimming shortened V by 3 bases and J by 6 bases, and 9 bases separated the two germline ends. In nucleotides, the CDR3 is TGTGCCAGTAGTATCACCGGGTTTAATTCACCCCTCCACTTT. It yields the protein CASSITGFNSPLHF.

The V and J genes are TRBV24-1 and TRBJ2-3; possible D gene TRBD1, 5 bases. The germline CDR1 and CDR2 sequences are KGHDR and SFDVKD. CDR3 length: 16 amino acids. Between the trimmed V and J ends, which lost 4 bases and 2 bases, there was a span of 15 bases. The CDR3 loop is CATSDWRQGFTDTQYF. The CDR3 nucleotides read TGTGCCACCAGTGACTGGCGGCAGGGATTCACAGATACGCAGTATTTT.

V is TRBV12-5 and J is TRBJ2-5, with 9 nucleotides matching TRBD2. The germline CDR1 and CDR2 sequences are LGHNT and FRNRAP. V dropped 7 bases and J dropped 4; count of bases not matched to a gene: 10. The CDR3 contains 15 residues. The CDR3 sequence is CASATLAGGRETQYF. Here the CDR3 DNA reads TGTGCTAGTGCCACCCTGGCGGGGGGGCGAGAGACCCAGTACTTC.

The genes are TRBV3-1 (or the pseudogene TRBV3-2) and TRBJ2-5; possibly TRBD1 for D (6 bases). Trimming took off 2 bases at V and 5 bases at J, with 12 bases between the two ends. Germline CDR1 LGHDT, CDR2 YNNKEL (reference sequence). There are 14 residues in the CDR3. As DNA, the CDR3 is TGTGCCAGCAGCCAAACCGGGACAAGGGAGACCCAGTACTTC. The encoded protein is CASSQTGTRETQYF.

V usage is TRBV6-6 and J usage is TRBJ2-5; no clear D. Germline CDR1 and CDR2: MNHNY and SVGAGI (reference sequence). The V gene lost 0 bases and the J gene lost 5 bases, with 13 bases spanning the gap. The CDR3 loop spans 15 amino acids. The CDR3 loop reads CASSYSSPNGETQYF. Here the CDR3 DNA reads TGTGCCAGCAGTTACTCAAGCCCCAACGGGGAGACCCAGTACTTC.

The genes are TRBV2 and TRBJ2-1; perhaps TRBD2 as D (6 bases). Germline V gives CDR1 SNHLY, CDR2 FYNNEI. The CDR3 totals 12 residues. V lost 9 bases to trimming and J lost 5 bases, with 11 bases between them. The CDR3 bases are TGTGCCAGTAGCTGGGGGGACAATGAGCAGTTCTTC. It codes for CASSWGDNEQFF.

J is TRBJ2-1 and V is TRBV24-1; 9 bases match TRBD1. The CDR3 covers 16 residues. After removal of 4 bases from V and 8 bases from J, the junction contained 11 bases not matched to a gene. The germline gives CDR1 KGHDR, CDR2 SFDVKD. The CDR3 reads CATSDPGQGRGDEQFF. In DNA form, the CDR3 reads TGTGCCACCAGTGACCCGGGACAGGGTCGAGGGGATGAGCAGTTCTTC.

The V call is TRBV5-1, the J call TRBJ2-7; 10 nucleotides agree with TRBD1. CDR1 is SGHRS, CDR2 YFSETQ, per germline. CDR3 length equals 15 residues. The trim removed 4 bases at V and 5 bases at J, leaving 9 bases unmatched. CDR3 loop: CASSLRDRGFDEQYF. The CDR3, as DNA: TGCGCCAGCAGCCTCCGGGACAGGGGATTCGACGAGCAGTACTTC.

The genes are TRBV7-8 and TRBJ2-3, with 8 bases aligning to TRBD2. Trimming took 4 bases from V and 5 from J; bases not matched to a gene: 8. This CDR3 is 15 amino acids long. The germline V gene has CDR1 SGHVS and CDR2 FQNEAQ. In nucleotides, the CDR3 is TGTGCCAGCAGCTATAGCGGGGCTCCGGGAGATACGCAGTATTTT. Protein: CASSYSGAPGDTQYF.

This clone was seen more than once but under ten times. This chain connects TRBV19 to TRBJ2-5; 8 nucleotides agree with TRBD2. The CDR3 loop spans 15 amino acids. The trim removed 3 bases at V and 5 bases at J, leaving 8 bases unmatched. Germline-derived CDR1 and CDR2 are LNHDA and SQIVND (reference sequence). The CDR3 reads CASSILGLAYETQYF. The CDR3 DNA reads TGTGCCAGTAGTATCCTAGGACTAGCCTATGAGACCCAGTACTTC.

This clone was recorded a few times. The CDR3 bases are TGTGCCAGCAGCGGAAACAGGGACTACGAGCAGTACTTC. Translating it yields CASSGNRDYEQYF. J is TRBJ2-7 and V is TRBV7-9; TRBD1 might be the D (6 bases). In germline, CDR1 is SEHNR, CDR2 FQNEAQ (reference sequence). Trimming took off 5 bases at V and 3 bases at J, with 11 bases between the two ends. The CDR3 runs to 13 residues.

The CDR3 coding sequence is TGCGCCAGCAGCTGGACTAGCGGCCCCTACGAGCAGTACTTC. Its translation: CASSWTSGPYEQYF. The gene calls are TRBV5-1 and TRBJ2-7, with 10 bases identical to TRBD2. The CDR3 sequence is 14 residues long. The V gene end was trimmed by 3 bases and the J gene end by 2 bases; junction bases not matched to a gene: 2. The germline gives CDR1 SGHRS, CDR2 YFSETQ.

The V and J genes are TRBV18 and TRBJ2-7; 11 bases match TRBD1. CDR1 KGHSH and CDR2 LQKENI come from the germline V gene. The CDR3 contains 14 residues. The V and J ends lost 4 bases and 5 bases, in that order; junction bases with no gene match: 4. CDR3 sequence (DNA): TGTGCCAGCTCACTTGGGACAGGGGGTAACGAGCAGTACTTC. It codes for CASSLGTGGNEQYF.

The chain combines TRBV11-2 with TRBJ2-5; weak D call: TRBD2 (6 bases). This CDR3 has 14 residues. CDR1 SGHAT and CDR2 FQNNGV come from the germline V gene. Trimming stripped 6 bases from V and 5 bases from J, with 16 bases between. CDR3 loop: CASSRSSVLETQYF. Written as DNA, the CDR3 is TGTGCCAGCAGTAGATCTAGCGTGCTTGAGACCCAGTACTTC.